These T cell receptor beta chains were read from a single sample in a study of chemoradiotherapy in HPV16-positive cancers. Only in-frame clones appear in the TCRdb table, and some are missing; sequencing was by immunoSEQ multiplex PCR. The table has some 20,000 clones, around 78% seen once. The sample was acquired from a patient who underwent chemoradiotherapy. The receptors come from a human donor with HPV-associated anogenital cancer. Both conserved end residues are part of each CDR3. D genes are given only for firm matches. Size is stated for part of the rows, as once, few or many counts, or as a class when the clone is expanded.

v_call: TRBV28; j_call: TRBJ2-1; d_call: TRBD2; clone_size: .; cdr3_nt: TGTGCCAGCAGTTTTTCCCGACTAGCGGGATCATTCAGCAATGAGCAGTTCTTC; cdr3_aa: CASSFSRLAGSFSNEQFF
v_call: TRBV19; j_call: TRBJ2-1; d_call: .; clone_size: .; cdr3_nt: TGTGCCAGTAGTGCAAAGGGTAGCGGTGAGCAGTTCTTC; cdr3_aa: CASSAKGSGEQFF
v_call: TRBV28; j_call: TRBJ1-2; d_call: .; clone_size: .; cdr3_nt: TGTGCCAGCATCCAGGACACGGCCTATGGCTACACCTTC; cdr3_aa: CASIQDTAYGYTF
v_call: TRBV9; j_call: TRBJ1-4; d_call: .; clone_size: .; cdr3_nt: TGTGCCAGCAGCCCCCTTGGGGTTACTAATGAAAAACTGTTTTTT; cdr3_aa: CASSPLGVTNEKLFF
v_call: TRBV28; j_call: TRBJ2-3; d_call: .; clone_size: once; cdr3_nt: TGTGCCACGCGCAATTTGGGTGGGGGCACAGATACGCAGTATTTT; cdr3_aa: CATRNLGGGTDTQYF
v_call: TRBV2; j_call: TRBJ1-6; d_call: .; clone_size: .; cdr3_nt: TGTGCCAGAGGGCAGAATTCACCCCTCCACTTT; cdr3_aa: CARGQNSPLHF
v_call: TRBV12-5; j_call: TRBJ2-1; d_call: .; clone_size: .; cdr3_nt: TGTGCTAGTGGTTTGGTACCTGGGAGCTCCTACAATGAGCAGTTCTTC; cdr3_aa: CASGLVPGSSYNEQFF
v_call: TRBV14; j_call: TRBJ2-6; d_call: .; clone_size: .; cdr3_nt: TGTGCCAGCAGCCAAGGATATGCCTCTGGGGCCAACGTCCTGACTTTC; cdr3_aa: CASSQGYASGANVLTF
v_call: TRBV6-1; j_call: TRBJ1-5; d_call: TRBD1; clone_size: once; cdr3_nt: TGTGCCAGCAACCTTAATCCAGGGGGGAGTCAGCCCCAGCATTTT; cdr3_aa: CASNLNPGGSQPQHF
v_call: TRBV5-6; j_call: TRBJ2-5; d_call: .; clone_size: .; cdr3_nt: TGTGCCAGCAGCTTGGACCGGGAGACCCAGTACTTC; cdr3_aa: CASSLDRETQYF
v_call: TRBV14; j_call: TRBJ2-1; d_call: TRBD2; clone_size: .; cdr3_nt: TGTGCCAGCCGGCTAGCGGGAGGGGGGCAGTTCTTC; cdr3_aa: CASRLAGGGQFF